The 13 T cell receptor beta chains presented below share a single source sample, sequenced in a study of T cells in Graves' hyperthyroidism and ophthalmopathy. Amplified regions were TCR beta CDR3 sequences from RNA transcripts. First-round RT-PCR with HTBI primers amplified the TCR CDR3 region. Each CDR3 protein gets one entry after TCRdb re-called the multiplex PCR reads with MiXCR. The sample holds roughly 170,000 distinct CDR3 sequences, approximately 17% seen once. The specimen sequenced was blood. These receptor sequences come from a woman aged 45-59 years with Graves' hyperthyroidism.

This clonotype was counted at least ten times. The gene calls are TRBV3-1 and TRBJ2-7; 8 bases are shared with TRBD1. Germline V gene lookup returns CDR1 LGHDT and CDR2 YNNKEL (reference sequence). With 4 bases clipped from V and 7 bases from J, the junction kept 6 bases outside the gene matches. The CDR3 consists of 13 residues. CDR3 in amino acids: CASSLRTGLEQYF. The DNA for the CDR3 is TGTGCCAGCAGCCTGCGGACAGGGCTGGAGCAGTACTTC.

This clonotype was observed many times. The gene calls are TRBV11-2 and TRBJ2-2; 14 nucleotides match TRBD2. This CDR3 spans 17 amino acids. The germline CDR1 and CDR2 sequences are SGHAT and FQNNGV. V was clipped by 6 bases and J by 5 bases; unmatched bases: 8. CDR3 bases: TGTGCCAGCAGTGTCCGGACTAGCGGGGGGAGAACCGGGGAGCTGTTTTTT. Translated, it gives CASSVRTSGGRTGELFF.

This chain links TRBV27 with TRBJ1-2; 7 nucleotides line up with TRBD1. Germline-derived CDR1 and CDR2 are MNHEY and SMNVEV (reference sequence). V lost 3 bases and J lost 3; bases outside the gene matches: 4. The length of the CDR3 is 14 residues. CDR3 sequence: CASSLGQPHYGYTF. CDR3 nucleotide sequence: TGTGCCAGCAGTTTGGGACAGCCTCACTATGGCTACACCTTC.

This clonotype was seen at least ten times. The J gene is TRBJ2-1, the V gene TRBV7-2; 10 bases map to TRBD2. V shed 5 bases and J 4 bases; nucleotides not matched to a gene: 2. The germline CDR1 and CDR2 sequences are SGHTA and FQGNSA. The CDR3 has 14 amino acids. For the CDR3, the DNA is TGTGCCAGCAGCCGACTAGCGGGTTACAATGAGCAGTTCTTC. Amino acids: CASSRLAGYNEQFF.

In its sample, this clonotype was seen many times. The J gene is TRBJ1-6, the V gene TRBV2; 10 bases agree with TRBD1. The V and J ends lost 3 bases and 7 bases, in that order; junction bases with no gene match: 3. This CDR3 comprises 15 residues. CDR1 is SNHLY, CDR2 FYNNEI, per germline. The CDR3 coding sequence is TGTGCCAGCAGTGAGCAGGGACAGGGGAATTCACCCCTCCACTTT. It is translated as CASSEQGQGNSPLHF.

This chain uses TRBV6-2 or TRBV6-3 with TRBJ2-5, with 13 bases that match TRBD2. With V trimmed by 6 bases and J by 5 bases, 12 bases remained unmatched. From germline, CDR1 is MNHEY and CDR2 SVGEGT. The CDR3 is 17 residues long. The CDR3 loop reads CASRLGTSGAIRETQYF. The CDR3 region has the DNA TGTGCCAGCAGGCTGGGGACTAGCGGGGCAATAAGGGAGACCCAGTACTTC.

In the case of this clonotype: One end of the junction fails to match germline, which may point to a read error. The rearrangement joins TRBV19 to TRBJ2-7; D call uncertain. The CDR3 sequence is 13 residues long. Germline CDR1 LNHDA, CDR2 SQIVND (reference sequence). CDR3 region: CASSAGTTYERYF. Written as DNA, the CDR3 is TGTGCCAGTAGTGCAGGAACCACCTACGAGCGGTACTTC.

This clonotype was observed at least ten times. This chain connects TRBV7-3 to TRBJ2-1; TRBD2 agrees at 7 bases. Germline CDR1 is SGHTA and CDR2 is FQGTGA. The junction had 5 bases not matched to a gene; V was cut back by 2 bases and J by 7 bases. The CDR3 totals 14 residues. CDR3 coding DNA: TGTGCCAGCAGCTTAGGGGTGGGGGGGAATGAGCAGTTCTTC. It translates to CASSLGVGGNEQFF.

The sample holds many counts of this clonotype. The rearrangement joins TRBV2 to TRBJ2-6, with D uncertain. The CDR3 has 13 amino acids. Trimming stripped 6 bases from V and 1 base from J, with 4 bases between. Per the germline V gene, CDR1 is SNHLY and CDR2 is FYNNEI. The CDR3 nucleotides are TGTGCCAGCAGAGATTCTGGGGCCAACGTCCTGACTTTC. It codes for CASRDSGANVLTF.

The chain is built from TRBV28 and TRBJ1-5; 7 bases fit TRBD1. The CDR3 is made up of 15 amino acids. V lost 7 bases, J lost 7 bases, and 13 bases stayed unmatched. Germline CDR1 and CDR2: MDHEN and SYDVKM. The CDR3: CASNYYPGGDQPQHF. CDR3 bases: TGTGCCAGCAACTATTACCCAGGGGGGGACCAGCCCCAGCATTTT.

The V and J genes are TRBV9 and TRBJ2-2; a weak D match, TRBD2 (5 bases). The CDR3 consists of 14 residues. Per the germline V gene, CDR1 is SGDLS and CDR2 is YYNGEE. Trimming removed 9 bases at V and 6 bases at J, with 18 bases between. The CDR3 DNA reads TGTGCCACTCCTCCCACTAGTTTAGCCGGGGAGCTGTTTTTT. Residues: CATPPTSLAGELFF.

This chain links TRBV4-1 with TRBJ2-7; a weak D match, TRBD1 (6 bases). The V end was cut by 2 bases, the J end by 0 bases, with 14 bases between. Germline loops: CDR1 MGHRA, CDR2 YSYEKL. The CDR3 runs 16 residues. The CDR3 loop reads CASSQRDILSSYEQYF. In DNA form, the CDR3 reads TGCGCCAGCAGCCAAAGGGACATACTATCCTCCTACGAGCAGTACTTC.

This clonotype was detected a few times. The rearrangement joins TRBV27 to TRBJ2-5; no firm D call. There are 13 residues in the CDR3. Germline CDR1 and CDR2: MNHEY and SMNVEV (reference sequence). Trimming pared 6 bases from V and 0 bases from J, leaving 8 bases between. The CDR3 sequence: CASRRVNQETQYF. CDR3 DNA sequence: TGTGCCAGCAGGAGAGTCAACCAAGAGACCCAGTACTTC.